A selection of T cell receptor beta chains follows, all from one sample in a study of blood T cell repertoires in COVID-19. Sequenced by immunoSEQ multiplex PCR; TCRdb stores in-frame clones only, minus some. The profile shows under 150,000 clones, 84% of them singletons. What was sequenced was PBMCs or T cells enriched from blood (not recorded which). The origin of the receptors is a man in his fifties in a cohort exposed to, infected with or recovered from COVID-19 (not recorded which). CDR3s include the opening cysteine and the closing phenylalanine or tryptophan. A D gene is named only where the DNA matches it firmly. Where a row states a size, it is once, few, many or the class of an expanded clone; other rows omit it.

DNA: TGCGCCCCCAGCCGACCGGGACACACATTAGAAGATACGCAGTATTTT
CDR3: CAPSRPGHTLEDTQYF
D: -
V: TRBV4-1
size: once
J: TRBJ2-3

DNA: TGTGCCAGCAGAGCCGGGACAGGGTACGAAAAACTGTTTTTT
CDR3: CASRAGTGYEKLFF
D: TRBD1
V: TRBV2
size: -
J: TRBJ1-4

DNA: TGTGCCAGCAGCTTGGGGACTAGCGGATCTCCTGGGGCCAACGTCCTGACTTTC
CDR3: CASSLGTSGSPGANVLTF
D: TRBD2
V: TRBV5-5
size: -
J: TRBJ2-6

DNA: TGTGCCAGCAGCATAGCGGGAGGGCCTTACGAGCAGTACTTC
CDR3: CASSIAGGPYEQYF
D: TRBD2
V: TRBV7-9
size: once
J: TRBJ2-7

DNA: TGTGCCAGCAGCTTAGGGCCCCGGGGGGGCTACAATGAGCAGTTCTTC
CDR3: CASSLGPRGGYNEQFF
D: TRBD2
V: TRBV7-2
size: -
J: TRBJ2-1

DNA: TGTGCCAGCAGTTTAAACTCTTACACCGGGGAGCTGTTTTTT
CDR3: CASSLNSYTGELFF
D: -
V: TRBV27
size: once
J: TRBJ2-2

DNA: TGTGCCAGCAGCCTCAGGGTAACTGGCTACACCTTC
CDR3: CASSLRVTGYTF
D: -
V: TRBV7-8
size: -
J: TRBJ1-2

DNA: TGTGCCAGCAGTGCCTCCGGTAGCCCCCTCCACTTT
CDR3: CASSASGSPLHF
D: -
V: TRBV25-1
size: once
J: TRBJ1-6

DNA: TGTGCCAGCAGCGAGTCGCGCTTTGCGGAAGCTTTCTTT
CDR3: CASSESRFAEAFF
D: -
V: TRBV11-3
size: -
J: TRBJ1-1

DNA: TGTGCCAGCAAATCCGATCCGACAGGGTCCAAGGAGACCCAGTACTTC
CDR3: CASKSDPTGSKETQYF
D: TRBD1
V: TRBV25-1
size: -
J: TRBJ2-5

DNA: TGTGCCAGCAGCTTCCTAAGGGGGATGAGCGCAGATACGCAGTATTTT
CDR3: CASSFLRGMSADTQYF
D: -
V: TRBV7-2
size: -
J: TRBJ2-3

DNA: TGTGCCAGCAGTTTAGCAGGAAAAGTTGGCGAGCAGTACTTC
CDR3: CASSLAGKVGEQYF
D: -
V: TRBV13
size: -
J: TRBJ2-7

DNA: TGTGCCAGCAGTGAAGCAAGCACTAGCGGGGGGTACTACAATGAGCAGTTCTTC
CDR3: CASSEASTSGGYYNEQFF
D: TRBD2
V: TRBV6-1
size: -
J: TRBJ2-1